This T cell receptor beta chain was identified during a study of Graves' ophthalmopathy and Graves' hyperthyroidism. Study observations and caveats: With about 88% sensitivity and less than 83% specificity, a 13-signature model separated ophthalmopathy from stable hyperthyroidism.

For repertoire sequencing, the TCR beta CDR3 regions were amplified from RNA transcripts. First-round RT-PCR used HTBI primers; second-round multiplex PCR followed. TCRdb redid the calling of the multiplex PCR reads with MiXCR, one entry per CDR3 protein. Of some 750,000 distinct CDR3 sequences in the sample, 40% were seen once. The CDR3 contains 18 residues. Germline V gene sequence: CDR1 SGHDN, CDR2 FVKESK. The ends were cut back, 8 bases at V and 6 bases at J, with 31 bases in the middle. With respect to this clonotype: Its antigen is not known.

The J gene is TRBJ1-2, the V gene TRBV14; TRBD1 might be the D (6 bases). The TCR originated in an adult man with Graves' ophthalmopathy. The material sequenced was peripheral blood. CDR3 residues: CASSPPFMARQGHHGYTF. The CDR3 DNA reads as TGTGCCAGCTCACCACCGTTCATGGCTCGGCAGGGACATCATGGCTACACCTTC.